This paragraph covers one TCR beta chain sequence. There is no known antigen for this receptor. A read error may explain this, as a much larger clone is one base away. Trimming takes 8 bases from V and 4 bases from J, and the germline ends sit 12 bases apart. The CDR3, cysteine through phenylalanine, is 12 amino acids long. Only the CDR3 portion is preserved as DNA: 36 bases, with reading frame beginning at the first base. The germline V gene sets CDR1 to MNHEY and CDR2 to SVGAGI. These data originate in a study of shared clonotypes between healthy human individuals (dated by TCRdb to between 2020 and 2021). With regard to the full study: Two women and three men aged 18 to 49 years were included in the cohort. To estimate repertoire size and how much clonotypes are shared between individuals, the study performed deep sequencing of blood TCR repertoires from roughly five healthy adults. To increase sequencing depth and limit assay-specific biases, different laboratories used diverse techniques to prepare libraries and sequence TCR repertoires. Per donor, leukapheresis produced somewhere between about 0.85 and 9.5 billion PBMCs. For each donor, three plates each were used for CD4 naive and CD4 memory, two plates were used for CD8 naive, and one plate was used for CD8 memory.

The donors were healthy, HIV-negative adults who had no recently reported acute infections or vaccinations. Every donor was a Caucasian adult living in Nashville, Tennessee, USA. Magnetic negative selection was used to enrich CD4+ T cells, after which naive cells were positively selected on CD45RA and the negative fraction became the memory subset. Blood was obtained by leukapheresis, after which PBMCs were separated by Ficoll-Histopaque density gradient centrifugation and cryopreserved in liquid nitrogen vapor phase. Analytical flow cytometry was used to check the purity and quantity of every magnetically sorted T cell population. Genomic DNA was isolated from each sorted fraction and quantified by UV absorbance on a Nanodrop 2000c. What the research found in general, with its limitations: Compared with non-shared clonotypes, clonotypes shared by all four sorted-subset donors had higher generation probabilities. Based on pairwise subsampling, the degree of clonotype sharing among donors was expected to be affected by sequencing depth. Sampling was restricted to blood, and TCR repertoires in tissues likely differ from the TCR repertoires found in blood. Sharing across a few donors was observed for approximately 5% of naive CD4, 3% to 4% of naive CD8, over 2% of memory CD4, and about 0.38% of memory CD8 clonotypes. Because the study included a small number of donors, the genetic and exposure-history diversity represented was limited. Naive subsets generally had larger estimated clonotype richness than memory subsets. Incomplete sequencing was indicated by rarefaction of sorted-subset datasets, despite the large sequencing depth.

Using the deep immunoSEQ assay, multiplex PCR amplified TCR CDR3 regions from genomic DNA. For each cell subset, the extracted genomic DNA was distributed evenly across all wells of several immunoSEQ 96-well plates, and each plate served as one replicate. For sorted subsets, around 200 ng genomic DNA, equal to tens of thousands of T cell genomes, was loaded into each replicate PCR. Purified libraries were quantified with a Qubit 3.0 fluorometer, sized on a Bioanalyzer 2100, and re-quantified with the KAPA Library Quantification kit. Every immunoSEQ 96-well plate was sequenced on a dedicated single-read 150-cycle Illumina NextSeq 550 flow cell. In the authors' own workflow: Because the immunoSEQ output held only junctional sequences and lacked quality scores, the filtering could not match the filtering applied to full-length reads. To assign V/J genes and CDR3, sequences were annotated using PyIR, a Python wrapper for IgBLAST v1.9, with IMGT germline references. Reads were removed for weak V/J assignments (E-value above 1e-6), missing CDR3, stop codons, out-of-frame junctions, or ambiguous translated residues. V3J clonotypes were defined as sequences sharing the same inferred V gene, J gene, and CDR3 amino acid sequence. The percentage overlap between two repertoires was calculated by dividing the number of shared unique clonotypes by the size of the smaller repertoire. RTK rarefaction, the Chao1 estimator, and Recon v2.1 estimates of unobserved clonotypes were used to assess repertoire richness. OLGA was used to compute generation probabilities for all TCRbeta clonotypes that the gDNA method yielded from a handful of donors. TCRdb took over this immuneACCESS table, retaining in-frame rearrangements with V and J assigned. Such tables are incomplete; in checked studies, under half of the missing clones stem from an unresolved V gene, and the remainder is unexplained. V and J calls and clone size are those listed in that table; D and trimming were worked out from the DNA. For this sample the table gives about 1.1 million clones, of which around 77% were detected only once. The top ten clonotypes cover about 0.89% of the sample.

Sequencing input: memory CD4+ T cells from PBMCs. The label giving this sample's cell subset or site can be read as: CD45RA-negative fraction. This receptor chain uses TRBV6-5 and TRBJ2-7; the D gene may be TRBD1 or TRBD2, since each aligns over 6 bases. The source of this sequence is a man aged 18 to 29 in good health. Some clones in this sample may be carry-over from other donors' samples. Read as DNA, the sequence is TGTGCCAGCGGGAGGACAGATTACGAGCAGTACTTC. The translation is CASGRTDYEQYF.